This T cell receptor (beta chain) was identified during a study of tumor-infiltrating lymphocytes in primary liver carcinoma. The overall study: The patients had histopathologically diagnosed primary liver carcinoma, and their disease was treated by surgical resection. Regardless of tissue type, samples showed similar yields of roughly 3.65 to 8 million productive TCRbeta reads.

Production of TCR beta cDNA used 500 ng total RNA together with a constant-region primer. Amplification in three nested multiplex PCR rounds with slightly modified ARM-PCR gave rise to TCR beta libraries. Both of the initial two PCR rounds ran for roughly 10 cycles and employed TRBV1-TRBV30 forward primers alongside a C-beta reverse primer. TCRdb independently ran MiXCR on the multiplex PCR reads; one entry per CDR3 protein. The sample consists of around 210,000 distinct CDR3 sequences, less than 70% of them appearing once. Regarding this clonotype: No antigen is known for it.

Unsorted whole blood supplied the RNA, and germline DNA was extracted too. General study results and limits: Relative to tumor region pairs, the tumor-adjacent and tumor-blood pairs showed overlap that was lower. Owing to bulk unsorted samples, no comparison was made between CD4+ and CD8+ repertoires.

The CDR3 is 14 residues long. Germline V gene data show CDR1 as SEHNR and CDR2 as FQNEAQ (reference sequence). V shed 4 bases, J shed 2 bases, and the junction held 1 base outside the gene matches. Sequencing used peripheral blood. V usage is TRBV7-9 and J usage is TRBJ1-5, with 8 bases matching TRBD1. The clonotype comes from a woman aged 55-69 years with primary liver carcinoma and hepatitis B virus infection. CDR3 sequence reads: CASSSDRGNQPQHF. In DNA, the CDR3 is TGTGCCAGCAGCTCGGACAGGGGCAATCAGCCCCAGCATTTT. Based on the CDR3 plus reference TRBV7-9 and TRBJ1-5, the full variable domain is DTGVSQNPRHKITKRGQNVTFRCDPISEHNRLYWYRQTLGQGPEFLTYFQNEAQLEKSRLLSDRFSAERPKGSFSTLEIQRTEQGDSAMYLCASSSDRGNQPQHFGDGTRLSIL.